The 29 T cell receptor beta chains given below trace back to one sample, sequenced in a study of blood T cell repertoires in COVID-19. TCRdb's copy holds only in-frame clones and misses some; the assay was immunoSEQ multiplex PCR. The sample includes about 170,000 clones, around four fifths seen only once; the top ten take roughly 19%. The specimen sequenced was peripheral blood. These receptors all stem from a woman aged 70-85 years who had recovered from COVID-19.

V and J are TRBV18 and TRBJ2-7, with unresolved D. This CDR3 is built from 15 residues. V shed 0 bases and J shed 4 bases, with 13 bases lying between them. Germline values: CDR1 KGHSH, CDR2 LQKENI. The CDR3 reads CASSPPYGSLYEQYF. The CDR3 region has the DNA TGTGCCAGCTCACCACCCTACGGTAGCCTTTACGAGCAGTACTTC.

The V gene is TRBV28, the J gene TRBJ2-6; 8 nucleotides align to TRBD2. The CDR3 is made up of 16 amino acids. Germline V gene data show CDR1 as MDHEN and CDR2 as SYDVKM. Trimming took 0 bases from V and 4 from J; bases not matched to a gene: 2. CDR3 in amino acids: CASSLCGGAGANVLTF. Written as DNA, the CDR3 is TGTGCCAGCAGTTTATGCGGGGGGGCCGGGGCCAACGTCCTGACTTTC.

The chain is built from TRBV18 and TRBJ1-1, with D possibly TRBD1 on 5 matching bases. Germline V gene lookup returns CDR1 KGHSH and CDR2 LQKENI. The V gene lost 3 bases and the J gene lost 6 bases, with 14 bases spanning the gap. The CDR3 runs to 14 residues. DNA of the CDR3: TGTGCCAGCTCACCCAGGACGGGGGACGCTGAAGCTTTCTTT. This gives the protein CASSPRTGDAEAFF.

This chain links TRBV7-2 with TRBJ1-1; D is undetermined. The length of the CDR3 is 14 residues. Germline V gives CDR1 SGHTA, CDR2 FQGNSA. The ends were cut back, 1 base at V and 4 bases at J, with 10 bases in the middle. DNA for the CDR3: TGTGCCAGCAGCTTAGTGAGGGTGGGCACTGAAGCTTTCTTT. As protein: CASSLVRVGTEAFF. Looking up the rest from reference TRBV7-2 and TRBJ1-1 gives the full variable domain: GAGVSQSPSNKVTEKGKDVELRCDPISGHTALYWYRQSLGQGLEFLIYFQGNSAPDKSGLPSDRFSAERTGGSVSTLTIQRTQQEDSAVYLCASSLVRVGTEAFFGQGTRLTVV.

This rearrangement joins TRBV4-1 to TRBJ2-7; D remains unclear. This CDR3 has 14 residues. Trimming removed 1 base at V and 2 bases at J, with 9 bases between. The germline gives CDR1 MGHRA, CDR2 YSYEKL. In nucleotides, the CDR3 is TGCGCCAGCAGCCAAGCCGGTGGGCCCTACGAGCAGTACTTC. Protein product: CASSQAGGPYEQYF.

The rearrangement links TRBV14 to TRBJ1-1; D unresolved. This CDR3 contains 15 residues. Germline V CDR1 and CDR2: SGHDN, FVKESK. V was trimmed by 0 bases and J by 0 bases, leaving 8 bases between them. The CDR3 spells CASSQESVMNTEAFF. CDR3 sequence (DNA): TGTGCCAGCAGCCAAGAGTCGGTCATGAACACTGAAGCTTTCTTT.

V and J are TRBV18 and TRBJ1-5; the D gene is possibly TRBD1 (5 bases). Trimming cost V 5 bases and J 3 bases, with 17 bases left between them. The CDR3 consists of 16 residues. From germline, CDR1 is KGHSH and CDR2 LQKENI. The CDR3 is CASSGSTAPANQPQHF. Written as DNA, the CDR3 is TGTGCCAGCTCAGGCTCGACAGCACCCGCCAATCAGCCCCAGCATTTT.

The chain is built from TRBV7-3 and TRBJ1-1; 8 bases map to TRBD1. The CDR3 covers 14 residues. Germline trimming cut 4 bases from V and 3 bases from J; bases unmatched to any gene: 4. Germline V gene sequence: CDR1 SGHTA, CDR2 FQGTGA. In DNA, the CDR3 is TGTGCCAGCAGCTCAGGGGGCGAGTACACTGAAGCTTTCTTT. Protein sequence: CASSSGGEYTEAFF. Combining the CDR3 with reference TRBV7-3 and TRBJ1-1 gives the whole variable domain GAGVSQTPSNKVTEKGKYVELRCDPISGHTALYWYRQSLGQGPEFLIYFQGTGAADDSGLPNDRFFAVRPEGSVSTLKIQRTERGDSAVYLCASSSGGEYTEAFFGQGTRLTVV.

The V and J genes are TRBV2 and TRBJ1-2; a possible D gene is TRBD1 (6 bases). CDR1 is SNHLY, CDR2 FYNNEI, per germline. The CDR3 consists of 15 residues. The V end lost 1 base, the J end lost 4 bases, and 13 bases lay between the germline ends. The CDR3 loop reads CASSEGTEGPYGYTF. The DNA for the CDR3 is TGTGCCAGCAGTGAAGGGACAGAGGGCCCCTATGGCTACACCTTC.

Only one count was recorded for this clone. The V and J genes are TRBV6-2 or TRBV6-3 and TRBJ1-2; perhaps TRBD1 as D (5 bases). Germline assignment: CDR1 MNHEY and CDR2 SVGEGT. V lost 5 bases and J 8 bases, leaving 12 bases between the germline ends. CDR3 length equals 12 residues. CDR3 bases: TGTGCCAGCAGTCCACGGGGGGAAGGCTACACCTTC. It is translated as CASSPRGEGYTF.

This chain's CDR3 is CASSLAATSDRTDTQYF. DNA of the CDR3: TGTGCCAGCAGCTTAGCTGCGACTAGCGATCGCACAGATACGCAGTATTTT. V gene TRBV11-1 combines with J gene TRBJ2-3; TRBD2 aligns across 8 bases. The CDR3 spans 17 residues. V lost 0 bases and J lost 1; bases outside the gene matches: 6. Looked up from germline, CDR1 is SGHAT and CDR2 is FQDESV (reference sequence).

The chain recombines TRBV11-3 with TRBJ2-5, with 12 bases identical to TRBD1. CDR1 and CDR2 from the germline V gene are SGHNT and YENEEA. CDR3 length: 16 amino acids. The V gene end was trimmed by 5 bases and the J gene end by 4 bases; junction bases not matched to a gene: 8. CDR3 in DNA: TGTGCCAGCAGCCCGGGGACAGGGGGCGCGTCAGAGACCCAGTACTTC. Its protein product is CASSPGTGGASETQYF.

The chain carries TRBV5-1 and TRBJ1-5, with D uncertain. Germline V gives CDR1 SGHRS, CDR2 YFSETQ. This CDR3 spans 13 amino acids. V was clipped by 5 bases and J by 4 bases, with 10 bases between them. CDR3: CASRAAENQPQHF. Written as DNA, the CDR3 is TGCGCCAGCAGGGCGGCAGAAAATCAGCCCCAGCATTTT.

Written as DNA, the CDR3 is TGTGCCAGCAGGCAGAGGGCTAGCGGGGCCGTCTCCTGGGTC. This translates into CASRQRASGAVSWV. J is TRBJ2-7 and V is TRBV2, with TRBD2 matching over 9 bases. The CDR3 is 14 residues long. In germline, CDR1 is SNHLY, CDR2 FYNNEI.

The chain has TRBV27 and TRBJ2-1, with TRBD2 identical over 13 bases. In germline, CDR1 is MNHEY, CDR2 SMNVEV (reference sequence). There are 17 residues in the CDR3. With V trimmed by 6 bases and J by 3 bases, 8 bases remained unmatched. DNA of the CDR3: TGTGCCAGCAGACAGCGGACTAGCGGGAGTTTCTACAATGAGCAGTTCTTC. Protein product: CASRQRTSGSFYNEQFF.

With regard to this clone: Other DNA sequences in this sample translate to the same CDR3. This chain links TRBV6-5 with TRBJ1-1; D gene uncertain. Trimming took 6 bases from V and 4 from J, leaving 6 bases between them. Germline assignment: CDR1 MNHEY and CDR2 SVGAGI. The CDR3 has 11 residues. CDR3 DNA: TGTGCCAGCAGCCGCGGCACTGAAGCTTTCTTT. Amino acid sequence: CASSRGTEAFF.

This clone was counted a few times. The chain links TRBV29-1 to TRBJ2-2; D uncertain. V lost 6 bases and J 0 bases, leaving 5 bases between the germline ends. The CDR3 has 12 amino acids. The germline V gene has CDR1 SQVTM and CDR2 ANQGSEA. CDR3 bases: TGCAGCGTGGCCCCGAACACCGGGGAGCTGTTTTTT. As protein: CSVAPNTGELFF.

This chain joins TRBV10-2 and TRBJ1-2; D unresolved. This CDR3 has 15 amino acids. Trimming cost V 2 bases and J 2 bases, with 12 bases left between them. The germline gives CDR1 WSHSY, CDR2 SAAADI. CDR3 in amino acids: CASSETLHLNYGYTF. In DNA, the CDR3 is TGCGCCAGCAGTGAGACGCTCCACTTAAACTATGGCTACACCTTC.

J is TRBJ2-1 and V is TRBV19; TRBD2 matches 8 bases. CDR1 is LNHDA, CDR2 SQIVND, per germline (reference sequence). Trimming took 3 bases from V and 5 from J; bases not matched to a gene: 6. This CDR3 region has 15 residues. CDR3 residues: CASSIEGLGDNEQFF. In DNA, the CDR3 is TGTGCCAGTAGTATTGAGGGACTAGGGGACAATGAGCAGTTCTTC.

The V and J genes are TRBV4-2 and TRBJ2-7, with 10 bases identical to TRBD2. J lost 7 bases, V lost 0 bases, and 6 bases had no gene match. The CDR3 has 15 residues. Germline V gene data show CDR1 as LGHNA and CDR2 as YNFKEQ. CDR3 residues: CASSQEASGRGEQYF. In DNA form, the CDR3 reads TGTGCCAGCAGCCAAGAGGCTAGCGGGAGAGGAGAGCAGTACTTC.

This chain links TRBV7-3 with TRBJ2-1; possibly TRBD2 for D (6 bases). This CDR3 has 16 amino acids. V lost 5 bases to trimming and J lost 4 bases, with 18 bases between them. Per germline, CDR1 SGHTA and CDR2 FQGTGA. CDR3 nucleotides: TGTGCCAGCAGCCAGGTTGGGGGGAGCGGGTACAATGAGCAGTTCTTC. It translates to CASSQVGGSGYNEQFF.

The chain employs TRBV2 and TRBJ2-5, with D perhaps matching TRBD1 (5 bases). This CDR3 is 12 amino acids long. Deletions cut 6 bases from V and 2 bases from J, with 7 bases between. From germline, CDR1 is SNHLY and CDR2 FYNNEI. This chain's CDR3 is CASRTVQETQYF. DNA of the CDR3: TGTGCCAGCAGGACAGTACAAGAGACCCAGTACTTC. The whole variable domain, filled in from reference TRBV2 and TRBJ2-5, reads EPEVTQTPSHQVTQMGQEVILRCVPISNHLYFYWYRQILGQKVEFLVSFYNNEISEKSEIFDDQFSVERPDGSNFTLKIRSTKLEDSAMYFCASRTVQETQYFGPGTRLLVL.

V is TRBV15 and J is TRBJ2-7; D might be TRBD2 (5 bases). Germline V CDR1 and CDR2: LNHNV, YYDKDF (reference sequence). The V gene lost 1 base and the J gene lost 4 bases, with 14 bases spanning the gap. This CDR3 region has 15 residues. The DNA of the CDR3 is TGTGCCACCAGCAGAGGCGACGGGATCCAATACGAGCAGTACTTC. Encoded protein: CATSRGDGIQYEQYF. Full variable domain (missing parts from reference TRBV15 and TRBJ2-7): DAMVIQNPRYQVTQFGKPVTLSCSQTLNHNVMYWYQQKSSQAPKLLFHYYDKDFNNEADTPDNFQSRRPNTSFCFLDIRSPGLGDTAMYLCATSRGDGIQYEQYFGPGTRLTVT.

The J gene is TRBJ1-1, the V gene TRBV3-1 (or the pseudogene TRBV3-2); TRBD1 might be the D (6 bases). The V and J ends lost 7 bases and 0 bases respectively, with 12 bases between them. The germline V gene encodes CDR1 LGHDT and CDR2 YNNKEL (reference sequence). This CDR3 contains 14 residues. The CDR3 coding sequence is TGTGCCAGCACTCGGACAGATATGAACACTGAAGCTTTCTTT. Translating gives CASTRTDMNTEAFF.

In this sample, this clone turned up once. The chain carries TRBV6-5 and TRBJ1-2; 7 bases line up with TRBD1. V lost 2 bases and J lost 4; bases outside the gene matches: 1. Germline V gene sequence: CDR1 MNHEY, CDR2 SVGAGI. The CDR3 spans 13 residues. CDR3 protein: CASSYRDSYGYTF. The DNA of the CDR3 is TGTGCCAGCAGTTACAGGGACAGCTATGGCTACACCTTC.

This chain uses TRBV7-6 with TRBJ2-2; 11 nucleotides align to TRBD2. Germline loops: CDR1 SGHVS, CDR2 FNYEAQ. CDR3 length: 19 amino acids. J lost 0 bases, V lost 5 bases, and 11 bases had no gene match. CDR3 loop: CASSPPRLAGLTNTGELFF. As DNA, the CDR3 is TGTGCCAGCAGCCCTCCCCGACTAGCGGGGTTGACGAACACCGGGGAGCTGTTTTTT.

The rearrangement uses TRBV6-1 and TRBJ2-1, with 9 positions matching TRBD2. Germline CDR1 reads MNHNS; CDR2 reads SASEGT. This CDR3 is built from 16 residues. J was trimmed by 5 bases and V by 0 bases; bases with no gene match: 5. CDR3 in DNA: TGTGCCAGCAGTGAAGCGGGGGCGGGAGGGAACAATGAGCAGTTCTTC. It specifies CASSEAGAGGNNEQFF.

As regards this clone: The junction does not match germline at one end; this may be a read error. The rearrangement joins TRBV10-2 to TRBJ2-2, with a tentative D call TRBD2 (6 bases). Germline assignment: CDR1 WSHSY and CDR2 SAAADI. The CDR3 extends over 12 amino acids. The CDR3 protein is CARSGGAGELFF. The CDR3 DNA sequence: TGCGCCAGAAGTGGCGGGGCCGGGGAGCTGTTTTTT.

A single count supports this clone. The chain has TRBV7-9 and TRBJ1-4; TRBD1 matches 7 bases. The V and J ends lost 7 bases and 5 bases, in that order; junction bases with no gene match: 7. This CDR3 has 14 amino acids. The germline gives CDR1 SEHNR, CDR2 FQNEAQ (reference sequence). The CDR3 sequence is CASTPDRPNEKLFF. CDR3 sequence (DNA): TGTGCCAGCACCCCGGACAGGCCGAATGAAAAACTGTTTTTT.